Presented here are 24 T cell receptor beta chains from one specimen sequenced in a study of T-cell reconstitution after alpha-beta-depleted transplantation in children. Researchers prepared the TCRbeta library using unique molecular identifiers, the study reports. TCRdb passed the PCR reads through MiXCR, listing each CDR3 protein once. Among 65,000 to 85,000 distinct CDR3 sequences listed, roughly a tenth were seen once. Material: PBMCs, obtained before TCRalphabeta/CD19-depleted stem cell transplant. The receptors shown here come from a boy between 10 and 17 years old with acute myeloid leukemia, due to receive a stem cell transplant.

This clonotype appeared many times. V gene TRBV29-1 combines with J gene TRBJ2-5; D is possibly TRBD1 (5 bases). The length of the CDR3 is 13 residues. Deletions cut 4 bases from V and 5 bases from J, with 14 bases between. Per the germline V gene, CDR1 is SQVTM and CDR2 is ANQGSEA. The CDR3 nucleotides read TGCAGCGTTGGGGGTGGGGCCCGTGAGACCCAGTACTTC. The encoded protein is CSVGGGARETQYF.

This clonotype is termed medium-sized. The rearrangement uses TRBV5-1 and TRBJ2-1; D perhaps matches TRBD1 (5 bases). The CDR3 has 13 residues. The V end was cut by 5 bases, the J end by 2 bases, with 8 bases between. Germline V gene sequence: CDR1 SGHRS, CDR2 YFSETQ. The CDR3 is CASRETAYNEQFF. Here the CDR3 DNA reads TGCGCCAGCAGGGAGACAGCCTACAATGAGCAGTTCTTC.

This clonotype was seen repeatedly, ten times or more. This chain connects TRBV7-6 to TRBJ2-1; no firm D call. Germline V gives CDR1 SGHVS, CDR2 FNYEAQ. Trimming took off 0 bases at V and 6 bases at J, with 9 bases between the two ends. CDR3 size: 14 residues. CDR3 loop: CASSLALNLNEQFF. The CDR3 DNA is TGTGCCAGCAGCTTAGCCCTAAACCTCAATGAGCAGTTCTTC.

This clonotype was recorded many times. This chain joins TRBV12-3 or TRBV12-4 and TRBJ1-2; D is possibly TRBD1 (6 bases). The V gene lost 5 bases and the J gene lost 6 bases, with 10 bases spanning the gap. This CDR3 contains 12 residues. The CDR3 coding sequence is TGTGCCAGCAGTCCGGACAGAAATGGCTACACCTTC. Translated, it gives CASSPDRNGYTF.

The V call is TRBV28, the J call TRBJ2-7; 12 nucleotides align to TRBD2. Germline V gene lookup returns CDR1 MDHEN and CDR2 SYDVKM. The junction had 5 bases not matched to a gene; V was cut back by 5 bases and J by 3 bases. The CDR3 length is 15 residues. CDR3 bases: TGTGCCAGCAGTAGACTAGCGGGAGATTTCTACGAGCAGTACTTC. This codes for CASSRLAGDFYEQYF.

The chain carries TRBV27 and TRBJ1-1; no clear D gene. CDR1 and CDR2 from the germline V gene are MNHEY and SMNVEV (reference sequence). This CDR3 contains 16 residues. V gave up 3 bases and J gave up 3 bases, with 17 bases separating them. CDR3 sequence reads: CASSLIGETSDTEAFF. In DNA, the CDR3 is TGTGCCAGCAGTTTGATCGGGGAAACGTCGGACACTGAAGCTTTCTTT.

This clonotype was observed at least ten times. This chain links TRBV6-5 with TRBJ2-3; 10 nucleotides line up with TRBD2. Germline CDR1 and CDR2: MNHEY and SVGAGI. Trimming cost V 0 bases and J 4 bases; bases outside gene matches: 4. This CDR3 is 16 amino acids long. As DNA, the CDR3 is TGTGCCAGCAGTTACTCCGCTAGCGGGGGCGCAGATACGCAGTATTTT. As protein: CASSYSASGGADTQYF.

This clonotype was seen repeatedly, ten times or more. The chain has TRBV5-1 and TRBJ2-3; 8 bases align to TRBD2. The length of the CDR3 is 17 residues. CDR1 SGHRS and CDR2 YFSETQ come from the germline V gene. V shed 3 bases, J shed 1 base, and the junction held 10 bases outside the gene matches. CDR3 amino acids: CASSSQGRGVRTDTQYF. The CDR3 DNA reads as TGCGCCAGCAGCTCCCAGGGGCGGGGGGTACGCACAGATACGCAGTATTTT. The full variable domain, its missing parts supplied by reference TRBV5-1 and TRBJ2-3, is KAGVTQTPRYLIKTRGQQVTLSCSPISGHRSVSWYQQTPGQGLQFLFEYFSETQRNKGNFPGRFSGRQFSNSRSEMNVSTLELGDSALYLCASSSQGRGVRTDTQYFGPGTRLTVL.

This clonotype appeared many times. This chain connects TRBV3-1 to TRBJ2-7; 9 positions agree with TRBD2. V shed 4 bases, J shed 2 bases, and the junction held 9 bases outside the gene matches. There are 16 residues in the CDR3. The germline gives CDR1 LGHDT, CDR2 YNNKEL (reference sequence). The CDR3 DNA sequence: TGTGCCAGCAGCCCGCGGGGGGGCGAGGACGCCTACGAGCAGTACGTC. Residues: CASSPRGGEDAYEQYV.

DNA for the CDR3: TGTGCCACTACGGGACTAACCTTGGTCGGCTACACCTTC. It translates to CATTGLTLVGYTF. The rearrangement uses TRBV6-6 and TRBJ1-2; maybe TRBD1 (5 bases). CDR3 length: 13 amino acids. CDR1 and CDR2 (germline): MNHNY, SVGAGI (reference sequence). Trimming removed 10 bases at V and 8 bases at J, with 20 bases between.

This clonotype was found many times. The chain uses TRBV7-2 and TRBJ2-1; D remains unclear. Germline CDR1 reads SGHTA; CDR2 reads FQGNSA. The CDR3 has 14 amino acids. Trimming shortened V by 3 bases and J by 7 bases, and 13 bases separated the two germline ends. In DNA, the CDR3 is TGTGCCAGCAGCTTGAGAAGTCAGTCAAATGAGCAGTTCTTC. Its protein product is CASSLRSQSNEQFF. Full variable domain (missing parts from reference TRBV7-2 and TRBJ2-1): GAGVSQSPSNKVTEKGKDVELRCDPISGHTALYWYRQSLGQGLEFLIYFQGNSAPDKSGLPSDRFSAERTGGSVSTLTIQRTQQEDSAVYLCASSLRSQSNEQFFGPGTRLTVL.

This clonotype was seen ten or more times. The chain joins TRBV20-1 to TRBJ2-1, with no clear D. This CDR3 has 11 residues. V was cut by 6 bases and J by 9 bases, with 12 bases left in between. Germline CDR1 is DFQATT and CDR2 is SNEGSKA (reference sequence). The CDR3 nucleotides are TGCAGTGCCCAAAGGGCTGGTGAGCAGTTCTTC. This codes for CSAQRAGEQFF.

V gene TRBV20-1 combines with J gene TRBJ2-7; D might be TRBD1 or TRBD2, each matching 7 bases. V shed 7 bases and J shed 0 bases, with 13 bases lying between them. The CDR3 length is 13 residues. CDR1 is DFQATT, CDR2 SNEGSKA, per germline (reference sequence). Here the CDR3 reads CSVSGDSSYEQYF. The CDR3 coding sequence is TGCAGTGTCAGCGGGGACAGCTCCTACGAGCAGTACTTC.

In this sample, this clonotype turned up many times. The chain's CDR3 is CSARSLRAYNEQFF. The CDR3 nucleotides read TGCAGTGCGCGCTCTCTTCGGGCCTACAATGAGCAGTTCTTC. V and J are TRBV20-1 and TRBJ2-1; D is uncertain. The length of the CDR3 is 14 residues. Germline V CDR1 and CDR2: DFQATT, SNEGSKA (reference sequence). V dropped 6 bases and J dropped 2 bases, with 14 bases sitting between them.

This clonotype appeared many times. The chain couples TRBV27 to TRBJ2-5; D ambiguous. V lost 1 base and J lost 5, with 8 bases in between. Germline CDR1 and CDR2: MNHEY and SMNVEV (reference sequence). The CDR3 has 13 amino acids. The CDR3 sequence is CASSLWVGETQYF. The CDR3 DNA sequence: TGTGCCAGCAGTTTATGGGTAGGGGAGACCCAGTACTTC.

This clonotype was picked up many times. J is TRBJ2-1 and V is TRBV7-8, with D unresolved. This CDR3 spans 13 amino acids. Trimming took off 5 bases at V and 8 bases at J, with 13 bases between the two ends. Germline V gives CDR1 SGHVS, CDR2 FQNEAQ. The CDR3 loop is CASSKEVWDEQFF. CDR3 DNA: TGTGCCAGCAGCAAGGAAGTCTGGGATGAGCAGTTCTTC.

The chain is built from TRBV24-1 and TRBJ2-3, with D perhaps TRBD2 (6 bases). Trimming cost V 4 bases and J 1 base, with 14 bases left between them. From germline, CDR1 is KGHDR and CDR2 SFDVKD. The length of the CDR3 is 16 residues. This CDR3 is CATSDPGLPRTDTQYF. The CDR3 DNA reads as TGTGCCACCAGTGACCCGGGACTCCCACGCACAGATACGCAGTATTTT.

This clonotype occurred many times. This sequence joins TRBV20-1 and TRBJ2-3; 12 nucleotides agree with TRBD2. J was trimmed by 4 bases and V by 5 bases; bases with no gene match: 7. From germline, CDR1 is DFQATT and CDR2 SNEGSKA (reference sequence). This CDR3 comprises 15 residues. CDR3 nucleotide sequence: TGCAGTGCTTCCCTAGCGGGAGGGGTGGCAGATACGCAGTATTTT. It codes for CSASLAGGVADTQYF.

This clonotype showed up many times. The gene calls are TRBV12-3 or TRBV12-4 and TRBJ2-2; TRBD2 aligns across 9 bases. Trimming cost V 6 bases and J 6 bases; bases outside gene matches: 5. The CDR3 extends over 14 amino acids. DNA for the CDR3: TGTGCCAGCAGCCTTAGCGGGAGCTCCGGGGAGCTGTTTTTT. Translating it yields CASSLSGSSGELFF.

The table lists this clonotype with many counts. The chain couples TRBV20-1 to TRBJ1-2; TRBD1 aligns across 7 bases. Germline CDR1 reads DFQATT; CDR2 reads SNEGSKA (reference sequence). The CDR3 extends over 12 amino acids. The V and J ends lost 5 bases and 3 bases, in that order; junction bases with no gene match: 3. The CDR3 bases are TGCAGTGCTCGGGACAGACACTATGGCTACACCTTC. Protein: CSARDRHYGYTF.

This clonotype has at least ten counts. V and J are TRBV20-1 and TRBJ2-7, with D perhaps TRBD2 (6 bases). This CDR3 contains 15 residues. The ends were cut back, 0 bases at V and 4 bases at J, with 16 bases in the middle. The germline gives CDR1 DFQATT, CDR2 SNEGSKA (reference sequence). The CDR3 sequence is CSARDMGGEHYEQYV. The CDR3 coding sequence is TGCAGTGCTAGAGACATGGGGGGAGAACATTACGAGCAGTACGTC.

With respect to this clonotype: Here the CDR3 omits its conserved ending phenylalanine or tryptophan, so a read error is the likely source. The limits of the CDR3 on the DNA are not certain, so only TCRdb's listed CDR3 is given. V and J are TRBV18 and TRBJ2-1; the table assigns TRBD2, which was not confirmed against the DNA. Termini included, the CDR3 measures 8 amino acids. Germline values: CDR1 KGHSH, CDR2 LQKENI. CDR3 amino acids: CASSRAGP.

This clonotype was counted many times. This chain's CDR3 is CASSSPARGVTQYF. The CDR3 DNA is TGTGCCAGCAGCTCCCCGGCCCGGGGGGTTACGCAGTATTTT. The gene calls are TRBV7-9 and TRBJ2-3; 7 bases match TRBD2. The CDR3 has 14 residues. CDR1 SEHNR and CDR2 FQNEAQ come from the germline V gene (reference sequence). V lost 4 bases to trimming and J lost 8 bases; unmatched junction nucleotides: 9. The entire variable domain, with the rest obtained from reference TRBV7-9 and TRBJ2-3, is as follows: DTGVSQNPRHKITKRGQNVTFRCDPISEHNRLYWYRQTLGQGPEFLTYFQNEAQLEKSRLLSDRFSAERPKGSFSTLEIQRTEQGDSAMYLCASSSPARGVTQYFGPGTRLTVL.

The chain recombines TRBV19 with TRBJ2-2, with D possibly being TRBD1 (5 bases). The CDR3 loop spans 13 amino acids. The V end lost 4 bases, the J end lost 11 bases, and 14 bases lay between the germline ends. Per the germline V gene, CDR1 is LNHDA and CDR2 is SQIVND (reference sequence). The CDR3 DNA is TGTGCCAGTAGTAGGGGCCAAGCGAAAGAGCTGTTTTTT. This gives the protein CASSRGQAKELFF.